Below are 8 T cell receptor beta chains sequenced from a single sample in a study of blood T cells in healthy people across ages. Combining a sample-barcoded 5' primer with a J-beta primer mix, a second PCR ran for roughly 7 to 11 cycles. TCRdb re-analysed the 5' RACE reads in MiXCR, keeping a single row per CDR3 protein. The sample yields roughly 1,800,000 distinct CDR3 sequences, approximately 50% seen once. The material sequenced was blood. These receptors were taken from a middle-aged woman in good health.

The chain couples TRBV20-1 to TRBJ2-5; either TRBD1 or TRBD2 may fit D (6 bases each). V lost 2 bases, J lost 3 bases, and 13 bases lay in between. The V gene's germline CDR1 is DFQATT and CDR2 SNEGSKA (reference sequence). This CDR3 comprises 14 residues. CDR3 region: CSARPGGQEETQYF. The CDR3 coding sequence is TGCAGTGCTAGACCCGGGGGACAAGAAGAGACCCAGTACTTC.

J is TRBJ2-7 and V is TRBV3-1; 9 nucleotides agree with TRBD2. CDR1 is LGHDT and CDR2 is YNNKEL in the germline V gene (reference sequence). After removal of 2 bases from V and 2 bases from J, the junction contained 4 bases not matched to a gene. The CDR3 has 15 residues. CDR3 in amino acids: CASSQLAGGPYEQYF. In DNA form, the CDR3 reads TGTGCCAGCAGCCAATTGGCGGGGGGGCCCTACGAGCAGTACTTC.

V is TRBV4-2 and J is TRBJ2-1; D gene ambiguous. Trimming took 4 bases from V and 10 from J, leaving 14 bases between them. The CDR3 is 13 amino acids. Germline V gives CDR1 LGHNA, CDR2 YNFKEQ. CDR3 nucleotide sequence: TGTGCCAGCAGCCGAGATTGGCGGCCGGAGCAGTTCTTC. Protein: CASSRDWRPEQFF.

The chain carries TRBV4-2 and TRBJ2-7; D remains unclear. Germline CDR1 and CDR2: LGHNA and YNFKEQ. The CDR3 runs to 13 residues. Trimming cost V 0 bases and J 7 bases, with 10 bases left between them. CDR3 DNA: TGTGCCAGCAGCCAAGACAGTCCTAGAGAGCAGTACTTC. This sequence encodes CASSQDSPREQYF.

This clonotype was counted between two and nine times. The chain uses TRBV9 and TRBJ2-1; TRBD2 aligns across 10 bases. The J segment lost 7 bases and the V segment lost 0 bases, leaving 4 bases of the junction unmatched. CDR1 is SGDLS, CDR2 YYNGEE, per germline. The CDR3 runs 15 residues. CDR3 bases: TGTGCCAGCAGCGTAGGTGTTAGCGGGGGGAATGAGCAGTTCTTC. This encodes CASSVGVSGGNEQFF.

The V gene is TRBV4-3, the J gene TRBJ2-3, with D perhaps assigned TRBD1 or TRBD2 (6 bases each). The V end lost 1 base, the J end lost 2 bases, and 13 bases lay between the germline ends. This CDR3 has 16 residues. Germline assignment: CDR1 LGHNA and CDR2 YSLEER. The CDR3 region is CASSQGSRGDTDTQYF. In DNA, the CDR3 is TGCGCCAGCAGCCAAGGGAGTAGGGGGGACACAGATACGCAGTATTTT.

The gene calls are TRBV3-1 and TRBJ1-2; D may be TRBD1 (6 bases). V dropped 3 bases and J dropped 4 bases, with 15 bases sitting between them. CDR3 length: 15 residues. Germline V gives CDR1 LGHDT, CDR2 YNNKEL (reference sequence). Written as DNA, the CDR3 is TGTGCCAGCAGCCAGCAGGGAGGGGACATCTATGGCTACACCTTC. Translated, it gives CASSQQGGDIYGYTF.

The V and J genes are TRBV6-1 and TRBJ2-1; no clear D gene. The length of the CDR3 is 14 residues. Germline CDR1 and CDR2: MNHNS and SASEGT. Trimming stripped 2 bases from V and 7 bases from J, with 12 bases between. Here the CDR3 reads CASSEYGAPNEQFF. In DNA form, the CDR3 reads TGTGCCAGCAGTGAATATGGCGCCCCTAATGAGCAGTTCTTC.